These 13 T cell receptor beta chains came from one sample sequenced in a study of CD8 T cells in Susac syndrome. Random hexamers primed reverse transcription of about 0.5 to 1 ug RNA. TCRdb processed the immunoSEQ multiplex PCR reads anew with MiXCR; each CDR3 protein has one entry. The table records 150,000 to 200,000 distinct CDR3 sequences, about 95% of them present only once. The sample comprised CD4+ T cells from PBMCs. All receptors derive from a human donor with Susac syndrome.

This clonotype is a singleton in its sample. The chain has TRBV20-1 and TRBJ1-2; a weak D match, TRBD1 (5 bases). V was shortened by 5 bases and J by 4 bases, with 20 bases between the two germline ends. The germline CDR1 and CDR2 sequences are DFQATT and SNEGSKA (reference sequence). This CDR3 spans 15 amino acids. CDR3 loop: CSALGEQRERYGYTF. The CDR3 bases are TGCAGTGCTTTAGGGGAACAGAGGGAACGCTATGGCTACACCTTC.

The chain carries TRBV28 and TRBJ2-3; D remains ambiguous. V gave up 6 bases and J gave up 6 bases, with 13 bases separating them. Germline V gene sequence: CDR1 MDHEN, CDR2 SYDVKM. The CDR3 spans 13 residues. The CDR3 nucleotides are TGTGCCAGCAGCTTGGACCTGAGGGATACGCAGTATTTT. This sequence encodes CASSLDLRDTQYF. Based on the CDR3 plus reference TRBV28 and TRBJ2-3, the full variable domain is DVKVTQSSRYLVKRTGEKVFLECVQDMDHENMFWYRQDPGLGLRLIYFSYDVKMKEKGDIPEGYSVSREKKERFSLILESASTNQTSMYLCASSLDLRDTQYFGPGTRLTVL.

The rearrangement uses TRBV3-1 and TRBJ2-5; D may be TRBD2 (6 bases). Per germline, CDR1 LGHDT and CDR2 YNNKEL (reference sequence). Trimming left V 7 bases short and J 1 base short, with 13 bases between. The CDR3 consists of 14 residues. CDR3 sequence (DNA): TGTGCCAGCACCTCGGACTACCCCCAAGAGACCCAGTACTTC. Translation gives CASTSDYPQETQYF.

For the CDR3, the DNA is TGTGCCAGCTCACCACGGTCGGTAGCGGGCGCCCCGTACGAGCAGTACTTC. Amino acids: CASSPRSVAGAPYEQYF. This chain uses TRBV18 with TRBJ2-7, with 7 nucleotides matching TRBD2. The V gene's germline CDR1 is KGHSH and CDR2 LQKENI. Trimming cost V 1 base and J 4 bases; bases outside gene matches: 13. This CDR3 contains 17 residues.

V and J are TRBV30 and TRBJ1-2; D possibly corresponds to TRBD1 (5 bases). Germline values: CDR1 GTSNPN, CDR2 SVGIG (reference sequence). This CDR3 is built from 14 residues. Trimming took 5 bases from V and 0 from J, leaving 13 bases between them. The CDR3 region is CAWGSETANYGYTF. In DNA form, the CDR3 reads TGTGCCTGGGGGTCTGAGACAGCTAACTATGGCTACACCTTC.

V gene TRBV12-3 or TRBV12-4 combines with J gene TRBJ2-1; D is undetermined. This CDR3 has 15 residues. V lost 3 bases and J lost 2, with 11 bases in between. The CDR3, as DNA: TGTGCCAGCAGTTTCGTCTCAGGCGCCTACAATGAGCAGTTCTTC. It codes for CASSFVSGAYNEQFF.

The rearrangement joins TRBV7-2 to TRBJ2-3; D call uncertain. The CDR3 has 13 amino acids. Looked up from germline, CDR1 is SGHTA and CDR2 is FQGNSA. The V and J ends lost 1 base and 4 bases respectively, with 6 bases between them. As DNA, the CDR3 is TGTGCCAGCAGCTTAGACGGAGCAGATACGCAGTATTTT. Its translation: CASSLDGADTQYF. The entire variable domain, with the rest obtained from reference TRBV7-2 and TRBJ2-3, is as follows: GAGVSQSPSNKVTEKGKDVELRCDPISGHTALYWYRQSLGQGLEFLIYFQGNSAPDKSGLPSDRFSAERTGGSVSTLTIQRTQQEDSAVYLCASSLDGADTQYFGPGTRLTVL.

The chain has TRBV4-2 and TRBJ2-1; TRBD2 might be the D (5 bases). Germline V gene lookup returns CDR1 LGHNA and CDR2 YNFKEQ. V shed 1 base and J shed 9 bases, with 13 bases lying between them. The CDR3 consists of 14 residues. The CDR3 protein is CASSQVVLSGEQFF. CDR3 DNA: TGTGCCAGCAGCCAAGTGGTCCTAAGCGGTGAGCAGTTCTTC.

V and J are TRBV6-1 and TRBJ2-2; D is undetermined. Trimming removed 3 bases from V and 6 bases from J, with 2 bases in between. CDR1 is MNHNS, CDR2 SASEGT, per germline. CDR3 length: 11 residues. CDR3 nucleotide sequence: TGTGCCAGCAGTGAGTCCGGGGAGCTGTTTTTT. It codes for CASSESGELFF.

This chain uses TRBV29-1 with TRBJ2-1; a possible D gene is TRBD2 (5 bases). The CDR3 loop spans 13 amino acids. Trimming took off 6 bases at V and 2 bases at J, with 11 bases between the two ends. Germline CDR1 is SQVTM and CDR2 is ANQGSEA. CDR3 loop: CSVLRGTYNEQFF. The CDR3 DNA follows: TGCAGCGTCCTCCGAGGGACCTACAATGAGCAGTTCTTC.

The gene calls are TRBV20-1 and TRBJ2-5, with 7 bases matching TRBD1. The CDR3 is 15 residues long. Germline CDR1 and CDR2: DFQATT and SNEGSKA (reference sequence). The V and J ends lost 5 bases and 2 bases, in that order; junction bases with no gene match: 11. The DNA of the CDR3 is TGCAGTGCTTTGGCCCCGACACAGGGGCAAGAGACCCAGTACTTC. It specifies CSALAPTQGQETQYF.

The V call is TRBV11-2, the J call TRBJ2-7; maybe TRBD1 (5 bases). The CDR3 consists of 16 residues. V gave up 6 bases and J gave up 5 bases, with 23 bases separating them. Germline V gene data show CDR1 as SGHAT and CDR2 as FQNNGV. The CDR3 nucleotides read TGTGCCAGCAGAAGAAGGATCACAGGCCCCCCCCACGAGCAGTACTTC. Protein: CASRRRITGPPHEQYF.

This clonotype showed up just once. The V gene is TRBV20-1, the J gene TRBJ2-7; 7 bases map to TRBD2. Per the germline V gene, CDR1 is DFQATT and CDR2 is SNEGSKA (reference sequence). The CDR3 runs 11 residues. The ends lost 5 bases at V and 4 bases at J; junction bases unmatched: 2. The chain's CDR3 is CSAQRGYEQYF. As DNA, the CDR3 is TGCAGTGCTCAGCGGGGTTACGAGCAGTACTTC.